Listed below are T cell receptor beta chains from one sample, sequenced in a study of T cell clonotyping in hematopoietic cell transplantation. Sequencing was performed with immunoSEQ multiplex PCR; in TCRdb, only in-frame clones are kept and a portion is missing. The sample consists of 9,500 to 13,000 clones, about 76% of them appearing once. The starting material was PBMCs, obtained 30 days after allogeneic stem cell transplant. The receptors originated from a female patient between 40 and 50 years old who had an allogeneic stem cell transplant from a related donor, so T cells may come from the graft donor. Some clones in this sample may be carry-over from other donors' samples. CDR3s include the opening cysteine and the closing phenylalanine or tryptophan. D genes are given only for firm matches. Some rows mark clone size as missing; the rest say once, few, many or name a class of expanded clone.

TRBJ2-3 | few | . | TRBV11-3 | CASRDWSQDTQYF | TGTGCCAGCAGGGATTGGTCCCAGGATACGCAGTATTTT
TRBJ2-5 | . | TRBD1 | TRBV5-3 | CARSLDRDQETQYF | TGTGCCAGAAGCCTGGACAGGGACCAGGAGACCCAGTACTTC
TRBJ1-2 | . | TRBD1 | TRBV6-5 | CASSLGRGFAGYTF | TGTGCCAGCAGTTTAGGCAGGGGGTTTGCTGGCTACACCTTC
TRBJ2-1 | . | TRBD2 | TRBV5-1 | CASSNRTSHGYEQFF | TGCGCCAGCAGCAATCGGACTAGTCACGGGTATGAGCAGTTCTTC
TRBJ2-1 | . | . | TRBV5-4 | CASSLEAGHHNEQFF | TGTGCCAGCAGCTTGGAGGCAGGACACCACAATGAGCAGTTCTTC
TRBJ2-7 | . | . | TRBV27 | CASGTLNSYEQYF | TGTGCCAGCGGTACCCTGAACTCCTACGAGCAGTACTTC
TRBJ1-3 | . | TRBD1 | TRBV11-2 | CASSYGTGTFGNTIYF | TGTGCCAGCAGCTACGGGACAGGGACGTTCGGAAACACCATATATTTT
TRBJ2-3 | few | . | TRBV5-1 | CASRATDTQYF | TGCGCCAGCAGGGCCACAGATACGCAGTATTTT
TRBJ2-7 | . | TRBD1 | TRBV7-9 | CASSFGTGDYEQYF | TGTGCCAGCAGCTTCGGGACAGGAGACTACGAGCAGTACTTC
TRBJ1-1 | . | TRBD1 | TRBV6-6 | CASGQGGLNTEAFF | TGTGCCAGTGGGCAGGGGGGACTTAACACTGAAGCTTTCTTT
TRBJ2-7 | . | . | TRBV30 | CAWSPRSLRYEQYF | TGTGCCTGGAGTCCCCGGTCTCTGCGTTACGAGCAGTACTTC
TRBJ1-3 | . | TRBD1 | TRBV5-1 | CASSPGQKNTIYF | TGCGCCAGCAGCCCGGGACAGAAAAACACCATATATTTT
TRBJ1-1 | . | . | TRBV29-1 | CSVDGGSWTEAFF | TGCAGCGTTGACGGGGGATCGTGGACTGAAGCTTTCTTT
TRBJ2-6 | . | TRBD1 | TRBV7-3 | CASSLWQGAGGANVLTF | TGTGCCAGCAGCTTATGGCAGGGGGCAGGTGGGGCCAACGTCCTGACTTTC
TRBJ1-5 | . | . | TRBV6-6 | CASSYGPNDQPQHF | TGTGCCAGCAGTTACGGGCCTAACGATCAGCCCCAGCATTTT
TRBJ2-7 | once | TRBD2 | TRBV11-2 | CASGKAGREAYEQYF | TGTGCCAGCGGTAAAGCGGGGCGGGAGGCCTACGAGCAGTACTTC
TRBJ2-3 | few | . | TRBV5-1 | CASSISSPTDTQYF | TGCGCCAGCAGCATTAGTAGCCCCACAGATACGCAGTATTTT
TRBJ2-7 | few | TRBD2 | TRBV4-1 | CASSQVGREGSYEQYF | TGCGCCAGCAGCCAAGTTGGGCGGGAGGGATCCTACGAGCAGTACTTC
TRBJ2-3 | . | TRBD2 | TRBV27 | CASRAQLAGSTDTQYF | TGTGCCAGCAGGGCCCAACTAGCGGGTAGCACAGATACGCAGTATTTT
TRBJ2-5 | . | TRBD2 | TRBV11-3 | CASSLLALAGAEETQYF | TGTGCCAGCAGCTTACTAGCGTTAGCGGGAGCAGAAGAGACCCAGTACTTC
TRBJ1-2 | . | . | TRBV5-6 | CASSLFFSGNYGYTF | TGTGCCAGCAGCTTGTTCTTCTCGGGTAACTATGGCTACACCTTC
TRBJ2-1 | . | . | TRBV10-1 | CASSQRTSYNEQFF | TGCGCCAGCAGTCAGCGCACCTCCTACAATGAGCAGTTCTTC
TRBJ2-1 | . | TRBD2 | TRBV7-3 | CASGRAGDEQFF | TGTGCCAGCGGGAGGGCGGGAGACGAGCAGTTCTTC
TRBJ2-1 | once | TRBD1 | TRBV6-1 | CASVSGTAYNEQFF | TGTGCCAGCGTCTCCGGGACAGCTTACAATGAGCAGTTCTTC
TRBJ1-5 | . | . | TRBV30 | CAWSVHRDQPQHF | TGTGCCTGGAGTGTACACAGAGATCAGCCCCAGCATTTT
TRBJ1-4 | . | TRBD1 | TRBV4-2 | CASSPRGQVGEKLFF | TGTGCCAGCAGCCCCCGAGGACAGGTCGGAGAAAAACTGTTTTTT
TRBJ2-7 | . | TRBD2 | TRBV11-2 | CASGGVTGGKPYEQYF | TGTGCCAGCGGTGGGGTTACGGGAGGGAAGCCCTACGAGCAGTACTTC
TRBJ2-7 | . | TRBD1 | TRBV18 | CASSSFGQGYEQYF | TGTGCCAGCTCTTCTTTCGGACAGGGGTACGAGCAGTACTTC
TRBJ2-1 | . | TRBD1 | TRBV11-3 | CASSPPGQLYNEQFF | TGTGCCAGCAGCCCTCCGGGACAGCTCTACAATGAGCAGTTCTTC
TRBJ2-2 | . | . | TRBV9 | CASSVYHTGELFF | TGTGCCAGCAGCGTATACCACACCGGGGAGCTGTTTTTT
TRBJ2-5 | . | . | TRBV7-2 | CASSSPDQTQYF | TGTGCCAGCAGCTCCCCCGATCAGACCCAGTACTTC
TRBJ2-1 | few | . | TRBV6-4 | CASSDYSSLAAYNEQFF | TGTGCCAGCAGTGACTACAGTTCTTTAGCGGCCTACAATGAGCAGTTCTTC
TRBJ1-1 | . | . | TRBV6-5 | CASSYQRREAFF | TGTGCCAGCAGTTACCAACGTAGAGAAGCTTTCTTT
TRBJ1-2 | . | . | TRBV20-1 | CSALDGYGYTF | TGCAGTGCTCTCGACGGCTATGGCTACACCTTC
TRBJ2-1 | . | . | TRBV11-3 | CASSLDRQPYNEQFF | TGTGCCAGCAGCTTAGATCGTCAGCCCTACAATGAGCAGTTCTTC
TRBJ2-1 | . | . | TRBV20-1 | CSAQEVEQFF | TGCAGTGCCCAGGAGGTAGAGCAGTTCTTC
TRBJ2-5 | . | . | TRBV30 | CAWSVREQETQYF | TGTGCCTGGAGTGTACGAGAGCAAGAGACCCAGTACTTC
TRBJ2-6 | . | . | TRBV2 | CASSEDPQRHSGANVLTF | TGTGCCAGCAGTGAGGACCCGCAAAGACACTCTGGGGCCAACGTCCTGACTTTC
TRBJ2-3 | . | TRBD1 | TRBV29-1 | CSVEDWRDRGRNTQYF | TGCAGCGTTGAAGATTGGCGGGACAGGGGGCGAAATACGCAGTATTTT
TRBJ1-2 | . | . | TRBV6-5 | CASSRLGFPPAF | TGTGCCAGCAGTCGCCTTGGGTTTCCCCCGGCCTTC
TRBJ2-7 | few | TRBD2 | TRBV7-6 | CASSIGTSGKYEQYF | TGTGCCAGCAGCATCGGGACTAGCGGGAAGTACGAGCAGTACTTC
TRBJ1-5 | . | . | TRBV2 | CASSEAVRTYSNQPQHF | TGTGCCAGCAGTGAAGCGGTTCGGACCTATAGCAATCAGCCCCAGCATTTT
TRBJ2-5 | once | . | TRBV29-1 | CSVWGKETQYF | TGCAGCGTGTGGGGGAAAGAGACCCAGTACTTC
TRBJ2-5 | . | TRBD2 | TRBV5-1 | CASSLFGSAGVRETQYF | TGCGCCAGCAGCTTGTTCGGCTCGGCGGGAGTTCGAGAGACCCAGTACTTC
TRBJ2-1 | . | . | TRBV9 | CASSVDGQGHYNEQFF | TGTGCCAGCAGCGTAGATGGGCAGGGTCACTACAATGAGCAGTTCTTC
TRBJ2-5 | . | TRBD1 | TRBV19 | CASSLGQGIQETQYF | TGTGCCAGTAGCCTCGGACAGGGAATCCAAGAGACCCAGTACTTC
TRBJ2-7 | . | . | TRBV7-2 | CASSLGGIYEQYF | TGTGCCAGCAGCCTAGGGGGGATCTACGAGCAGTACTTC
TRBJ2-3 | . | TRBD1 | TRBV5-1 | CASTGGLSTDTQYF | TGCGCCAGCACAGGGGGTCTCTCCACAGATACGCAGTATTTT